This TCR beta chain was identified in a study of cytomegalovirus exposure and HLA in healthy donors. Study-wide results and caveats: In the analysis, some V segments, TRBV6-2 and TRBV6-3 included, were excluded as indistinguishable. The authors reported that TCR beta sequences could predict HLA-A and HLA-B alleles. These predictions were accurate for most subjects in the first cohort.

This CDR3 has 16 amino acids. Looked up from germline, CDR1 is SGHDT and CDR2 is YYEEEE. This clone has a single count. The antigen is unknown. 60 Vbeta and 13 Jbeta primers were used in PCR. Per the original methods: Approximately 11 million of the roughly 80 million unique TCR beta chains counted in a later analysis were shared. Libraries were prepared by immunoSEQ multiplex PCR; TCRdb keeps only in-frame clonotypes and omits some of them. D and trimming come from the DNA, and the V and J calls and clone size come from that table. Among fewer than 130,000 clones listed, approximately 78% were seen once.

This chain connects TRBV5-6 to TRBJ2-5; the D gene is possibly TRBD2 (7 bases). The tail of the sequence fits TRBJ2-7 better, so the J call may be wrong. The source of this sequence is a woman aged 25 to 39 in good health and CMV-seronegative. Sequencing was done on a sample of PBMCs. The CDR3 DNA is TGTGCCAGCAGCTATCCGAGGGGGGGGAGAAGGAACGAGCAGTACTTC. As protein: CASSYPRGGRRNEQYF.